Below, 32 T cell receptor beta chains from the same sample are listed, as sequenced in a study of blood T cell repertoires in COVID-19. TCRdb's copy holds only in-frame clones and misses some; the assay was immunoSEQ multiplex PCR. This table has roughly 250,000 clones, roughly 90% appearing once. The specimen was peripheral blood. These receptors came from a woman in her thirties or forties who had recovered from COVID-19.

This clone was recorded a few times. The CDR3 loop is CASSGLPNTGELFF. The CDR3, as DNA: TGTGCCAGCAGCGGACTACCCAACACCGGGGAGCTGTTTTTT. This chain uses TRBV6-4 with TRBJ2-2; the D gene is possibly TRBD2 (6 bases). CDR3 size: 14 residues. Trimming pared 6 bases from V and 2 bases from J, leaving 10 bases between. In germline, CDR1 is MRHNA, CDR2 SNTAGT.

This chain connects TRBV24-1 to TRBJ2-7, with TRBD1 matching 8 bases. The germline gives CDR1 KGHDR, CDR2 SFDVKD. The CDR3 runs to 16 residues. V dropped 3 bases and J dropped 2; count of bases not matched to a gene: 8. The CDR3 coding sequence is TGTGCCACCAGTGATCGCAAGGACAGGGCAACCTACGAGCAGTACTTC. Its protein product is CATSDRKDRATYEQYF.

This clone was found a few times. The rearrangement uses TRBV7-2 and TRBJ2-5, with D possibly matching TRBD1 (5 bases). The germline CDR1 and CDR2 sequences are SGHTA and FQGNSA. CDR3 length: 15 residues. Trimming stripped 1 base from V and 5 bases from J, with 14 bases between. CDR3 nucleotide sequence: TGTGCCAGCAGCTTAGATGCCCCGGCAGGGGAGACCCAGTACTTC. This gives the protein CASSLDAPAGETQYF.

V gene TRBV3-1 (or the pseudogene TRBV3-2) combines with J gene TRBJ1-4; D is possibly TRBD1 (6 bases). Trimming cost V 1 base and J 2 bases, with 14 bases left between them. Per the germline V gene, CDR1 is LGHDT and CDR2 is YNNKEL (reference sequence). The CDR3 has 17 residues. The CDR3 loop is CASSQVTGRGTNEKLFF. CDR3 bases: TGTGCCAGCAGCCAAGTAACAGGGAGAGGGACTAATGAAAAACTGTTTTTT.

J is TRBJ2-1 and V is TRBV6-4; the match to TRBD2 covers 14 bases. Unmatched junction bases numbered 8, after V lost 5 bases and J lost 2 bases. Germline V gene sequence: CDR1 MRHNA, CDR2 SNTAGT. This CDR3 is 18 amino acids long. CDR3: CASSRGLAGGSTYNEQFF. CDR3 nucleotides: TGTGCCAGCAGTCGAGGACTAGCGGGGGGATCGACCTACAATGAGCAGTTCTTC.

Details on this clone: Other DNA sequences in the sample encode the same CDR3. J is TRBJ2-7 and V is TRBV7-2; 9 nucleotides line up with TRBD2. The CDR3 consists of 14 residues. V was clipped by 1 base and J by 4 bases; unmatched bases: 2. Germline assignment: CDR1 SGHTA and CDR2 FQGNSA. The CDR3 loop is CASSLGLAGYEQYF. For the CDR3, the DNA is TGTGCCAGCAGCTTAGGGCTAGCGGGGTACGAGCAGTACTTC. The full variable domain, completed using reference TRBV7-2 and TRBJ2-7, is GAGVSQSPSNKVTEKGKDVELRCDPISGHTALYWYRQSLGQGLEFLIYFQGNSAPDKSGLPSDRFSAERTGGSVSTLTIQRTQQEDSAVYLCASSLGLAGYEQYFGPGTRLTVT.

V and J are TRBV2 and TRBJ2-7, with TRBD2 identical over 7 bases. V trimming: 1 base; J trimming: 5 bases; junction bases outside the gene matches: 5. The CDR3 runs to 14 residues. In germline, CDR1 is SNHLY, CDR2 FYNNEI. The CDR3 DNA is TGTGCCAGCAGTGAAGGGGGAGGGTACCACGAGCAGTACTTC. It specifies CASSEGGGYHEQYF.

The chain employs TRBV19 and TRBJ1-5; D may be TRBD1 (5 bases). The CDR3 runs 14 residues. V was cut by 7 bases and J by 6 bases, with 16 bases left in between. Per germline, CDR1 LNHDA and CDR2 SQIVND (reference sequence). The DNA of the CDR3 is TGTGCCAGTACCATGGGGGGGATCAGTCAGCCCCAGCATTTT. Translating it yields CASTMGGISQPQHF.

The chain links TRBV28 to TRBJ2-7; TRBD1 might be the D (6 bases). CDR1 and CDR2 (germline): MDHEN, SYDVKM. The CDR3 loop spans 15 amino acids. V lost 2 bases, J lost 0 bases, and 11 bases lay in between. This CDR3 is CASSLLGQFSYEQYF. In DNA form, the CDR3 reads TGTGCCAGCAGTTTACTAGGACAGTTCTCCTACGAGCAGTACTTC.

This clone was recorded once. The chain combines TRBV5-5 with TRBJ2-7; 9 bases are a match to TRBD1. The V and J ends lost 3 bases and 1 base, in that order; junction bases with no gene match: 5. The CDR3 loop spans 15 amino acids. The germline gives CDR1 SGHKS, CDR2 YYEKEE (reference sequence). CDR3 DNA: TGTGCCAGCAGCTCTGACAGGGGGATATCCTACGAGCAGTACTTC. Translated, it gives CASSSDRGISYEQYF.

This clone was counted once. The CDR3 protein is CSVETGMGYNEQFF. The CDR3 bases are TGCAGCGTTGAAACGGGGATGGGGTACAATGAGCAGTTCTTC. The chain is built from TRBV29-1 and TRBJ2-1, with D possibly matching TRBD2 (5 bases). CDR1 and CDR2 (germline): SQVTM, ANQGSEA. This CDR3 is built from 14 residues. V lost 2 bases, J lost 4 bases, and 12 bases lay in between.

The chain couples TRBV6-5 to TRBJ2-7; a weak D match, TRBD1 (6 bases). Trimming shortened V by 6 bases and J by 0 bases, and 12 bases separated the two germline ends. The CDR3 is 14 residues long. Germline CDR1 and CDR2: MNHEY and SVGAGI. The CDR3 protein is CASRLDRNSYEQYF. Here the CDR3 DNA reads TGTGCCAGCAGACTCGACAGGAACTCCTACGAGCAGTACTTC.

The rearrangement joins TRBV7-8 to TRBJ2-5; no clear D. This CDR3 is built from 12 residues. Germline CDR1 is SGHVS and CDR2 is FQNEAQ. V lost 1 base and J 9 bases, leaving 9 bases between the germline ends. CDR3 nucleotide sequence: TGTGCCAGCAGCTTAGGAGAATTCCCCCAGTACTTC. Its translation is CASSLGEFPQYF.

The rearrangement joins TRBV6-5 to TRBJ1-2; 10 bases are a match to TRBD1. V shed 5 bases, J shed 2 bases, and the junction held 5 bases outside the gene matches. The V gene's germline CDR1 is MNHEY and CDR2 SVGAGI. CDR3 length equals 15 residues. CDR3 amino acids: CASSRDRGNNYGYTF. As DNA, the CDR3 is TGTGCCAGCAGTCGGGACAGGGGAAACAACTATGGCTACACCTTC.

This clone was recorded once. The rearrangement joins TRBV6-5 to TRBJ1-2; 12 nucleotides agree with TRBD1. Germline assignment: CDR1 MNHEY and CDR2 SVGAGI. After removal of 6 bases from V and 8 bases from J, the junction contained 4 bases not matched to a gene. The CDR3 spans 13 residues. The CDR3 reads CASRRDRGRGYTF. The CDR3 nucleotides are TGTGCCAGCAGGAGGGACAGGGGGCGCGGCTACACCTTC.

J is TRBJ2-7 and V is TRBV6-2 or TRBV6-3, with 10 bases aligning to TRBD2. Germline V lookup: CDR1 MNHEY, CDR2 SVGEGT. The CDR3 covers 14 residues. The junction had 2 bases not matched to a gene; V was cut back by 5 bases and J by 1 base. Written as DNA, the CDR3 is TGTGCCAGCAGTACACTAGCGGGGTCCTACGAGCAGTACTTC. Protein product: CASSTLAGSYEQYF.

The rearrangement joins TRBV29-1 to TRBJ1-1, with 9 nucleotides matching TRBD1. This CDR3 contains 13 residues. CDR1 and CDR2 from the germline V gene are SQVTM and ANQGSEA. The V and J ends lost 7 bases and 1 base, in that order; junction bases with no gene match: 4. The CDR3 region has the DNA TGCAGCGGCTCGACAGGGGGGAACACTGAAGCTTTCTTT. Protein: CSGSTGGNTEAFF.

J is TRBJ2-5 and V is TRBV20-1, with 10 bases fitting TRBD2. This CDR3 is 14 amino acids long. Germline lookup yields CDR1 DFQATT and CDR2 SNEGSKA (reference sequence). The V gene end was trimmed by 3 bases and the J gene end by 9 bases; junction bases not matched to a gene: 10. CDR3 nucleotide sequence: TGCAGTGCTAGTATAGCGGGGGGACCTGGGGCCCAGTACTTC. It yields the protein CSASIAGGPGAQYF.

This rearrangement joins TRBV2 to TRBJ1-5, with D perhaps matching TRBD1 (6 bases). CDR3 length equals 15 residues. V gave up 2 bases and J gave up 2 bases, with 10 bases separating them. CDR1 SNHLY and CDR2 FYNNEI come from the germline V gene. CDR3: CASSERAGGNQPQHF. CDR3 sequence (DNA): TGTGCCAGCAGTGAAAGGGCAGGGGGCAATCAGCCCCAGCATTTT.

The chain is built from TRBV19 and TRBJ1-4, with 10 bases that match TRBD1. V trimming: 6 bases; J trimming: 7 bases; junction bases outside the gene matches: 5. Germline assignment: CDR1 LNHDA and CDR2 SQIVND (reference sequence). This CDR3 has 14 amino acids. The CDR3 spells CASSGQGGSEKLFF. The CDR3 DNA follows: TGTGCCAGTAGCGGACAGGGGGGAAGTGAAAAACTGTTTTTT.

V and J are TRBV6-5 and TRBJ1-2; 7 bases align to TRBD1. The CDR3 totals 14 residues. Germline CDR1 is MNHEY and CDR2 is SVGAGI. Unmatched junction bases numbered 6, after V lost 0 bases and J lost 8 bases. The DNA for the CDR3 is TGTGCCAGCAGTTACTCGATATCAGGGGGAGGCTACACCTTC. This encodes CASSYSISGGGYTF.

The V gene is TRBV7-2, the J gene TRBJ2-5; D possibly corresponds to TRBD1 (6 bases). Germline CDR1 reads SGHTA; CDR2 reads FQGNSA. This CDR3 has 14 residues. Trimming removed 1 base from V and 4 bases from J, with 10 bases in between. The CDR3: CASSLEGRGETQYF. For the CDR3, the DNA is TGTGCCAGCAGCTTAGAGGGCAGGGGAGAGACCCAGTACTTC.

The chain is built from TRBV6-5 and TRBJ2-1; 9 nucleotides align to TRBD1. Trimming took 7 bases from V and 12 from J; bases not matched to a gene: 10. The CDR3 runs to 13 residues. Germline CDR1 reads MNHEY; CDR2 reads SVGAGI. The CDR3 sequence is CASTTGGRFGQFF. CDR3 coding DNA: TGTGCCAGCACTACAGGGGGCAGATTTGGGCAGTTCTTC.

This sequence joins TRBV7-2 and TRBJ2-7; D possibly corresponds to TRBD2 (5 bases). Trimming removed 0 bases from V and 6 bases from J, with 9 bases in between. The germline V gene has CDR1 SGHTA and CDR2 FQGNSA. This CDR3 contains 13 residues. The CDR3 protein is CASSLAIGGEQYF. Written as DNA, the CDR3 is TGTGCCAGCAGCTTAGCCATCGGAGGCGAGCAGTACTTC. Full variable domain (rest looked up from reference TRBV7-2 and TRBJ2-7): GAGVSQSPSNKVTEKGKDVELRCDPISGHTALYWYRQSLGQGLEFLIYFQGNSAPDKSGLPSDRFSAERTGGSVSTLTIQRTQQEDSAVYLCASSLAIGGEQYFGPGTRLTVT.

The chain employs TRBV6-5 and TRBJ1-2; D perhaps matches TRBD1 (6 bases). CDR1 and CDR2 from the germline V gene are MNHEY and SVGAGI. This CDR3 contains 14 residues. V lost 6 bases to trimming and J lost 6 bases, with 17 bases between them. CDR3: CASRRRDTSDGYTF. CDR3 DNA: TGTGCCAGCAGGAGACGGGACACCTCCGATGGCTACACCTTC.

This clone was recorded only once. The chain recombines TRBV3-1 (or the pseudogene TRBV3-2) with TRBJ1-1; D may be TRBD1 (5 bases). V was cut by 0 bases and J by 4 bases, with 12 bases left in between. Germline CDR1 reads LGHDT; CDR2 reads YNNKEL (reference sequence). The CDR3 sequence is 15 residues long. The CDR3 region has the DNA TGTGCCAGCAGCCAAGAGCTGGGGCCGGGCACTGAAGCTTTCTTT. Protein: CASSQELGPGTEAFF.

V and J are TRBV7-9 and TRBJ1-3; no reliable D call. The V gene's germline CDR1 is SEHNR and CDR2 FQNEAQ (reference sequence). Trimming cost V 5 bases and J 1 base, with 6 bases left between them. The CDR3 contains 13 residues. The CDR3 protein is CASSRVSGNTIYF. CDR3 sequence (DNA): TGTGCCAGCAGCAGGGTATCTGGAAACACCATATATTTT.

The V and J genes are TRBV9 and TRBJ2-7; tentatively, D is TRBD2 (5 bases). The ends were cut back, 0 bases at V and 7 bases at J, with 11 bases in the middle. CDR3 length equals 13 residues. Germline-derived CDR1 and CDR2 are SGDLS and YYNGEE. CDR3 in amino acids: CASSVATGREQYF. CDR3 DNA sequence: TGTGCCAGCAGCGTAGCTACGGGGAGAGAGCAGTACTTC. Based on the CDR3 plus reference TRBV9 and TRBJ2-7, the full variable domain is DSGVTQTPKHLITATGQRVTLRCSPRSGDLSVYWYQQSLDQGLQFLIQYYNGEERAKGNILERFSAQQFPDLHSELNLSSLELGDSALYFCASSVATGREQYFGPGTRLTVT.

V gene TRBV6-6 combines with J gene TRBJ2-1, with 14 positions matching TRBD2. The CDR3 length is 14 residues. The germline V gene has CDR1 MNHNY and CDR2 SVGAGI (reference sequence). Losses at the gene ends were 10 bases for V and 6 bases for J; bases not matched to a gene: 5. CDR3 sequence reads: CATDGLAGGNEQFF. The CDR3 DNA reads TGTGCCACGGACGGACTAGCGGGGGGCAATGAGCAGTTCTTC.

This sequence joins TRBV27 and TRBJ1-2; TRBD1 matches at 10 bases. Germline V gene sequence: CDR1 MNHEY, CDR2 SMNVEV (reference sequence). V gave up 6 bases and J gave up 5 bases; unmatched junction bases: 6. The CDR3 spans 14 residues. CDR3 coding DNA: TGTGCCAGCAGAAGGACAGGGGGGCTGTATGGCTACACCTTC. This encodes CASRRTGGLYGYTF.

This clone was counted only a few times. The chain uses TRBV2 and TRBJ1-5; perhaps TRBD1 as D (6 bases). CDR1 and CDR2 (germline): SNHLY, FYNNEI. The V and J ends lost 6 bases and 3 bases respectively, with 15 bases between them. The CDR3 is 15 amino acids. The CDR3 loop reads CASSSDRPSNQPQHF. The CDR3 coding sequence is TGTGCCAGCAGCTCTGACAGGCCGTCCAATCAGCCCCAGCATTTT. Full variable domain (rest looked up from reference TRBV2 and TRBJ1-5): EPEVTQTPSHQVTQMGQEVILRCVPISNHLYFYWYRQILGQKVEFLVSFYNNEISEKSEIFDDQFSVERPDGSNFTLKIRSTKLEDSAMYFCASSSDRPSNQPQHFGDGTRLSIL.

This chain links TRBV24-1 with TRBJ2-1; 13 bases are shared with TRBD2. With V trimmed by 1 base and J by 4 bases, 6 bases remained unmatched. Looked up from germline, CDR1 is KGHDR and CDR2 is SFDVKD. The CDR3 has 18 amino acids. The CDR3 is CATSDFLGTSGEYNEQFF. The CDR3 DNA is TGTGCCACCAGTGATTTCCTCGGGACTAGCGGGGAGTACAATGAGCAGTTCTTC.